The sequence of this T cell receptor (beta chain) was determined in a study of shared clonotypes between healthy human individuals. Donors included only healthy HIV-negative adults lacking recent acute infections or vaccinations. The split of CD4+ cells yielded CD45RA+ naive and CD45RA-negative memory subsets. The data were produced by immunoSEQ multiplex PCR, yet TCRdb's version contains in-frame clones alone and is incomplete. The sample carries 950,000 to 1,300,000 clones, approximately 70% recorded once. This CDR3 comprises 11 residues. Germline CDR1 GTSNPN, CDR2 SVGIG (reference sequence). Trimming removed 5 bases at V and 4 bases at J, with 9 bases between. This clone was counted at least ten times. Within the sample, other DNA sequences also encode this same CDR3.

The receptor's source is a young man in good health. Sequenced sample: memory CD4+ T cells sorted from blood. The subset denotes: CD45RA-negative fraction. V and J are TRBV30 and TRBJ2-7, with unresolved D. The CDR3: CAWATVYEQYF. CDR3 sequence (DNA): TGTGCCTGGGCAACAGTTTACGAGCAGTACTTC.